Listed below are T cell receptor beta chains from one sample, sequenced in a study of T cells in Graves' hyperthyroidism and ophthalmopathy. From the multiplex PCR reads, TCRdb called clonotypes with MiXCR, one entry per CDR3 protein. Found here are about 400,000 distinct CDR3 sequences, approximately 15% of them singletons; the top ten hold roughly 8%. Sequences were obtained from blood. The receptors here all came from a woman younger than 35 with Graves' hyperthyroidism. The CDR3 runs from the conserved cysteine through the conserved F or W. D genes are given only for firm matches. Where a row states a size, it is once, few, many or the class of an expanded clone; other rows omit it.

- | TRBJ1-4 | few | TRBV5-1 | CASSLLRPINEKLFF | TGCGCCAGCAGCTTGTTGCGTCCGATTAATGAAAAACTGTTTTTT
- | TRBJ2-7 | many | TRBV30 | CAWGDGSYEQYF | TGTGCCTGGGGGGACGGTTCCTACGAGCAGTACTTC
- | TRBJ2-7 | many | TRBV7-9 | CASSPARGGTYPTFSYEQYF | TGTGCCAGCAGCCCCGCTAGGGGGGGGACATATCCCACCTTCTCCTACGAGCAGTACTTC
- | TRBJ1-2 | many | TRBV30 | CARGRAAYGYTF | TGTGCCCGAGGGAGGGCAGCCTATGGCTACACCTTC
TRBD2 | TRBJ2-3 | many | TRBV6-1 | CASSEAIAGGADTQYF | TGTGCCAGCAGTGAAGCTATAGCGGGAGGCGCAGATACGCAGTATTTT
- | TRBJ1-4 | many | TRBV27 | CASSSSREKLFF | TGTGCCAGCAGTTCCAGTCGGGAAAAACTGTTTTTT
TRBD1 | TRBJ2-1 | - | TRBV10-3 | CAISEHLGTGNNEQFF | TGTGCCATCAGTGAGCACTTAGGGACAGGGAACAATGAGCAGTTCTTC
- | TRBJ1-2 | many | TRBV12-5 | CASGFAKDSPGGGYTF | TGTGCTAGTGGTTTCGCCAAGGACAGCCCAGGAGGAGGCTACACCTTC
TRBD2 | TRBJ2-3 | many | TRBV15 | CATSSPTSGGTDTQYF | TGTGCCACCAGCAGCCCGACTAGCGGGGGCACAGATACGCAGTATTTT
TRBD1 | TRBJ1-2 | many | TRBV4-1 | CASSPRPGTGDGYTF | TGCGCCAGCAGCCCCCGTCCCGGGACAGGGGATGGCTACACCTTC
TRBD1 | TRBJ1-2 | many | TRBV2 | CASTLGQARAMNGYTF | TGTGCCAGCACTCTAGGACAGGCAAGGGCAATGAATGGCTACACCTTC
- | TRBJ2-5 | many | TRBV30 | CAWSIRRGLASRETQYF | TGTGCCTGGAGTATACGGCGGGGGCTAGCTTCCCGAGAGACCCAGTACTTC
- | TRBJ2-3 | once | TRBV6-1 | CASSEQALADTQYF | TGCGCCAGCAGTGAGCAGGCTCTCGCAGATACGCAGTATTTT
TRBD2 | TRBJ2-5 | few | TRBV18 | CASSPRTSGGQKETQYF | TGTGCCAGCTCACCACGGACTAGCGGGGGGCAAAAAGAGACCCAGTACTTC
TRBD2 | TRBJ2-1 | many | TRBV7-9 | CASSLFPRGSSYNEQFF | TGTGCCAGCAGCTTATTCCCCCGCGGGAGCTCCTACAATGAGCAGTTCTTC
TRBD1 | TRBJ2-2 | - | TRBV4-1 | CASSQSQGQNGELFF | TGCGCCAGCAGCCAGTCACAGGGGCAGAACGGGGAGCTGTTTTTT
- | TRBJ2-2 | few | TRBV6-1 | CASSNAGANTGELFF | TGTGCCAGCAGTAACGCGGGGGCTAACACCGGGGAGCTGTTTTTT
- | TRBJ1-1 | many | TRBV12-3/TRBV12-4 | CASRALGTEAFF | TGTGCCAGCAGGGCCCTGGGCACTGAAGCTTTCTTT
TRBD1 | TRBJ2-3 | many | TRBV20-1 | CSATGGQGSTDTQYF | TGCAGTGCTACAGGGGGACAGGGGTCCACAGATACGCAGTATTTT
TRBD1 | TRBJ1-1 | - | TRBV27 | CASTDRGRGLVNTEAFF | TGTGCCAGCACGGACAGGGGGAGAGGGTTGGTGAACACTGAAGCTTTCTTT
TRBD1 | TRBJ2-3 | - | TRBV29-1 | CSVATGGTDTQYF | TGCAGCGTTGCCACAGGGGGCACAGATACGCAGTATTTT
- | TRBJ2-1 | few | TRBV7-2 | CASSLATSRFDEQFF | TGTGCCAGCAGCTTAGCAACTAGCCGGTTTGATGAGCAGTTCTTC
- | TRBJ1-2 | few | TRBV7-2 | CASSLVWGGRAHGYTF | TGTGCCAGCAGCTTAGTCTGGGGAGGGAGGGCGCATGGCTACACCTTC
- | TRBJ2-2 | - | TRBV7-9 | CASTDPGVRNTGELFF | TGTGCCAGCACCGACCCCGGGGTCCGGAACACCGGGGAGCTGTTTTTT
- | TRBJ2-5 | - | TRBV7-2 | CASSLTPDSWETQYF | TGTGCCAGCAGCTTAACCCCCGACAGCTGGGAGACCCAGTACTTC
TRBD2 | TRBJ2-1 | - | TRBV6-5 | CASSYHPSGTYNEQFF | TGTGCCAGCAGTTACCATCCTAGCGGAACCTACAATGAGCAGTTCTTC
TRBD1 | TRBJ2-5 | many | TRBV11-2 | CASSVGQGALGETQYF | TGTGCCAGCAGCGTGGGACAGGGGGCGCTTGGAGAGACCCAGTACTTC
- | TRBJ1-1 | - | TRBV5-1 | CASSPGQKNTEAFF | TGCGCCAGCAGCCCCGGACAGAAGAACACTGAAGCTTTCTTT
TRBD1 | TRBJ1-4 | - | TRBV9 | CASSVGDSHATNEKLFF | TGTGCCAGCAGCGTAGGGGACAGCCATGCAACTAATGAAAAACTGTTTTTT
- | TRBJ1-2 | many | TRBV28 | CASSWEGYGYTF | TGTGCCAGCAGTTGGGAGGGCTATGGCTACACCTTC
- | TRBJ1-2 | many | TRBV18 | CASSPASGTNYGYTF | TGTGCCAGCTCACCAGCCTCGGGGACCAACTATGGCTACACCTTC
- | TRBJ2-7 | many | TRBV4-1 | CASSQEPRSLLAYEQYF | TGCGCCAGCAGCCAAGAACCCAGGAGTCTCCTAGCCTACGAGCAGTACTTC
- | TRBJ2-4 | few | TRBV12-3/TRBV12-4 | CASSPQRKGGIQYF | TGTGCCAGCAGCCCACAGCGGAAAGGGGGCATTCAGTACTTC
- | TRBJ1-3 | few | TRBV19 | CASRADGSGNTIYF | TGTGCCAGTCGGGCAGATGGCTCTGGAAACACCATATATTTT
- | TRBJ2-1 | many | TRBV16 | CASSQSNSIAYNEQFF | TGTGCCAGCAGCCAATCCAATAGCATCGCCTACAATGAGCAGTTCTTC
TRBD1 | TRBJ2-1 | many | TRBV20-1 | CSAKTGSSYNEQFF | TGCAGTGCTAAGACAGGGAGCTCCTACAATGAGCAGTTCTTC
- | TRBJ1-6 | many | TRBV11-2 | CASSRENSPLHF | TGTGCCAGCAGTAGGGAGAATTCACCCCTCCACTTT
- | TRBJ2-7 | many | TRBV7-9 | CASSYRAPGSSYEQYF | TGTGCCAGCAGCTACCGGGCCCCCGGGTCGTCCTACGAGCAGTACTTC
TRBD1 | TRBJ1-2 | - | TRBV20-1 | CSARGRGQRGNYGYTF | TGCAGTGCTAGGGGCAGGGGGCAAAGGGGTAACTATGGCTACACCTTC
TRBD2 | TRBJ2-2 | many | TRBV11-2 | CASSPRGLREDTGELFF | TGTGCCAGCAGCCCCCGGGGATTGCGGGAGGACACCGGGGAGCTGTTTTTT
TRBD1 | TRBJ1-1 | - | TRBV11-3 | CASSSSGTGGTTEAFF | TGTGCCAGCAGCTCCTCCGGGACAGGGGGGACAACTGAAGCTTTCTTT
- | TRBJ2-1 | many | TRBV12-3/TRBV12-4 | CASRGGRARGNEQFF | TGTGCCAGCAGGGGAGGGAGGGCCAGGGGCAATGAGCAGTTCTTC
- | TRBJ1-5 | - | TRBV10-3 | CAISDGSQPQHF | TGTGCCATCAGTGACGGGAGTCAGCCCCAGCATTTT
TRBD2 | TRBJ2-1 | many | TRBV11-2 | CASSRSGRALQGEQFF | TGTGCCAGCAGCCGTAGCGGGAGGGCCCTACAAGGTGAGCAGTTCTTC
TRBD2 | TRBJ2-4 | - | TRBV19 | CASSTIAGLAKNIQYF | TGTGCCAGTAGTACTATAGCGGGCCTAGCCAAAAACATTCAGTACTTC
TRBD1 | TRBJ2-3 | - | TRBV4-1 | CASSVPGQAPNTQYF | TGCGCCAGCAGCGTGCCCGGACAGGCGCCTAATACGCAGTATTTT
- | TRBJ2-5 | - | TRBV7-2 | CASGDNQETQYF | TGCGCCAGCGGGGACAACCAAGAGACCCAGTACTTC
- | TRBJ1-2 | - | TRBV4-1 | CASSQAQGNGYTF | TGCGCCAGCAGCCAAGCCCAGGGAAATGGCTACACCTTC